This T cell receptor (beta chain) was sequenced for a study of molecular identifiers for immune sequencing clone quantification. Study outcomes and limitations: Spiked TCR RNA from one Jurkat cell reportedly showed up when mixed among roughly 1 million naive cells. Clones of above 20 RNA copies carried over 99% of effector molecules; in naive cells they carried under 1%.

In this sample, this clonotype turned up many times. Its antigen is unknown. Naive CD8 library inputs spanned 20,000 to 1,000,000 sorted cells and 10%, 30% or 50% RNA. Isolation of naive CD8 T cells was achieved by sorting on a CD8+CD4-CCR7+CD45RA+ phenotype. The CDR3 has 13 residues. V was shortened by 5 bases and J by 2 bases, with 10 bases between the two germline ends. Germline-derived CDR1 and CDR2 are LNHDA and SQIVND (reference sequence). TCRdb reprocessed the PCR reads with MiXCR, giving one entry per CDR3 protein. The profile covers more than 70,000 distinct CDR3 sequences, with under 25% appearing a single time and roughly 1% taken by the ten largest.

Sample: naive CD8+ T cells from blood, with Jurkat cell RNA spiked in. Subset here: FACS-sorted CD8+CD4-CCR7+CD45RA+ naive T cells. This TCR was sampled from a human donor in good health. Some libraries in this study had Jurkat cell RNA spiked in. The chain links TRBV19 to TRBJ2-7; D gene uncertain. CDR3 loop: CASSPSRAYEQYF. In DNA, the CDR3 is TGTGCCAGTAGTCCAAGTAGAGCCTACGAGCAGTACTTC.